A selection of T cell receptor beta chains follows, all from one sample in a study of Graves' ophthalmopathy and Graves' hyperthyroidism. TCRdb fed the multiplex PCR reads into MiXCR, producing one record per CDR3 protein. The sample contains fewer than 350,000 distinct CDR3 sequences, about 17% of which appear only once. Sample: peripheral blood. All receptors derive from an adult man with Graves' ophthalmopathy. Each CDR3 is given without its conserved first and last residue. Expanded clones are given a class, and other clones once, few, many or no size at all.

j_gene	abundance	v_gene	CDR3aa
TRBJ2-5	many	TRBV6-5	ASRASGGAQETQY
TRBJ1-5	many	TRBV6-2/TRBV6-3	ASGSDIAQH
TRBJ2-7	many	TRBV6-5	ASSYAGGKTYEQY
TRBJ1-6	many	TRBV20-1	SAAGSQGFDSPLH
TRBJ2-7	many	TRBV6-1	ASSDRWTSGSGEQY
TRBJ1-2	medium-sized	TRBV2	ASSPQGNYGYT
TRBJ1-1	many	TRBV2	ASRQDLNTEAF
TRBJ2-2	many	TRBV5-6	ASSLLRPENTGELF
TRBJ2-7	many	TRBV4-1	ASGQPGQGSYEQY
TRBJ1-5	many	TRBV13	ASSLGGDGNQPQH
TRBJ1-2	many	TRBV12-3/TRBV12-4	ASSLSQGAEYYGYT
TRBJ2-7	.	TRBV28	ASSHQGERY
TRBJ1-2	many	TRBV6-2/TRBV6-3	ASRSDILYGYT
TRBJ2-7	.	TRBV20-1	SASRVAGTKYEQY
TRBJ2-7	many	TRBV28	ASRRASNYYEQY
TRBJ2-7	.	TRBV12-3/TRBV12-4	ASSLNGLGREQS
TRBJ2-7	few	TRBV6-2/TRBV6-3	ASSYGADYYEQY
TRBJ2-7	.	TRBV12-3/TRBV12-4	ASSRSGQGSEQY
TRBJ2-5	many	TRBV28	ASGLWFAGETQY
TRBJ1-5	many	TRBV6-2/TRBV6-3	ASSYSRGLYQPQH
TRBJ2-7	many	TRBV11-2	ASSLKLAGILYEQY
TRBJ1-6	.	TRBV27	ASSTNYNSPLH
TRBJ1-2	many	TRBV5-4	ASSSVTGTNYGYT
TRBJ2-2	.	TRBV28	ASMRGGSNTGELF
TRBJ2-5	many	TRBV29-1	SVVRDLDQETQY
TRBJ1-1	once	TRBV30	AWRRQLAEAF
TRBJ2-7	many	TRBV20-1	SARAPGLSYEQY
TRBJ2-2	many	TRBV5-1	ASSPQGGRPGELF
TRBJ2-2	many	TRBV12-3/TRBV12-4	ASSRDIANTGELF
TRBJ2-7	many	TRBV12-3/TRBV12-4	ASSPGTSGTNEQY
TRBJ1-4	many	TRBV24-1	ATSSRYQAEKLF
TRBJ1-2	few	TRBV6-1	ASTRRTTDPGGYT
TRBJ1-1	many	TRBV12-3/TRBV12-4	ASSLLDRGGTEAF
TRBJ1-1	many	TRBV29-1	SVNQLNTEAF
TRBJ1-1	many	TRBV14	ASSPTATSLRAF
TRBJ2-7	many	TRBV28	ASMVAGSVHEQY
TRBJ2-5	many	TRBV20-1	SAGWGYGKETQY
TRBJ2-5	.	TRBV3-1	ASSQDPAGLAGGGETQY
TRBJ1-6	many	TRBV12-3/TRBV12-4	ASRGRGINSPLH
TRBJ2-7	.	TRBV28	ASSFLGELSYEQY
TRBJ2-7	many	TRBV20-1	SARGTSLTYEQY
TRBJ1-2	.	TRBV2	ASSLLGRGYGYT
TRBJ1-3	many	TRBV6-5	ASNRGTAGNTIY
TRBJ1-6	many	TRBV5-1	ASSLEGPKPNSPLH
TRBJ1-2	many	TRBV6-5	ASSFQEESGYT
TRBJ2-5	many	TRBV11-2	ASSLALPGGTQY
TRBJ2-2	few	TRBV4-2	ASSQDGAGSTGELF
TRBJ1-2	many	TRBV19	ASIPLAGANYGYT
TRBJ2-2	many	TRBV24-1	ATSDLRLAGGPSNTGELF
TRBJ1-6	many	TRBV30	AWSNGQWGSPLH
TRBJ2-7	.	TRBV28	ASSQPPGQDYEQY
TRBJ1-3	many	TRBV7-9	ASRPSQQGADTIY
TRBJ2-7	many	TRBV6-5	ASRTATYEQY
TRBJ1-2	few	TRBV6-1	ASRANYGYT
TRBJ2-7	many	TRBV4-2	ASSGGKGSPRYEQY